The T cell receptor (beta chain) under discussion was sequenced for a study of cytomegalovirus exposure and HLA in healthy donors. The CDR3 loop spans 12 amino acids. Per the germline V gene, CDR1 is SGDLS and CDR2 is YYNGEE. Trimming took off 0 bases at V and 4 bases at J, with 4 bases between the two ends. As regards this clone: The antigen remains unidentified.

Notes on the study in general: The authors enumerated 164 TCR beta chains as linked to cytomegalovirus. There were several of the most significant clusters that appeared linked to common viral pathogens in a later analysis. Prediction of most subjects' HLA-A and HLA-B alleles by TCR beta sequences was reportedly accurate. An analysis done earlier found most TCR beta V segments productive about 87% or about 30% of the time.

13 Jbeta primers and 60 Vbeta primers were used for the PCR. Clones were sequenced by immunoSEQ multiplex PCR, and TCRdb holds only the in-frame ones, with some missing. The profile shows approximately 190,000 clones, around 83% of them singletons. The specimen was PBMCs. This receptor was taken from a middle-aged man in good health and CMV-seropositive. The rearrangement joins TRBV9 to TRBJ1-1; D uncertain. In nucleotides, the CDR3 is TGTGCCAGCAGCGTAGCCCTCACTGAAGCTTTCTTT. This translates into CASSVALTEAFF.